This T cell receptor (beta chain) derives from a study of T cells in Graves' hyperthyroidism and ophthalmopathy. In the study overall: Pretreatment peripheral blood was obtained at initial diagnosis.

This clonotype was observed at least ten times. Looked up from germline, CDR1 is SGHAT and CDR2 is FQDESV (reference sequence). This CDR3 spans 11 amino acids. Between the trimmed V and J ends, which lost 8 bases and 5 bases, there was a span of 9 bases. Amplified TCR beta CDR3 regions came from RNA transcripts. TCR CDR3 underwent first-round RT-PCR with the HTBI primer set. TCRdb ran MiXCR on the multiplex PCR reads and lists one entry per CDR3 protein. Of a few hundred thousand distinct CDR3 sequences in the sample, roughly a fifth were seen once. The TCR was taken from a man aged 50 or older with Graves' ophthalmopathy. V and J are TRBV11-1 and TRBJ2-5; D unresolved. The sequencing input was blood. The CDR3 reads CASGEEETQYF. As DNA, the CDR3 is TGTGCCAGCGGCGAAGAGGAGACCCAGTACTTC.